This is a list of T cell receptor beta chains from one sample in a study of cytomegalovirus exposure and HLA in healthy donors. Clones were sequenced by immunoSEQ multiplex PCR, and TCRdb holds only the in-frame ones, with some missing. Seen here are some 93,000 clones, approximately 72% observed once, and the top ten hold about 3%. The specimen was PBMCs. The source is a woman between 40 and 55 years old in good health and CMV-seronegative. The conserved cysteine and the conserved F or W are not part of the CDR3 here. Fields, in order: J gene, V gene, D gene, clone size, CDR3 protein. A D gene is named only where the DNA matches it firmly. A row's size may be missing; if present it is once, few, many or a size class.

>TRBJ2-7|TRBV15|TRBD2|-
ATSSGTSVLYEQY
>TRBJ2-1|TRBV9|TRBD2|-
ASSPLGGTSLPF
>TRBJ1-6|TRBV6-5|TRBD1|-
ASSYSQGRYNSPLH
>TRBJ1-2|TRBV2|TRBD1|few
ATYRDRVGGYT
>TRBJ2-2|TRBV29-1|-|once
SVVGTGGELF
>TRBJ2-7|TRBV10-3|-|-
AIRGGNSYEQY
>TRBJ1-4|TRBV6-1|-|-
ASRQGVRSEKLF
>TRBJ2-7|TRBV29-1|TRBD1|-
SAGTGWDDEQY
>TRBJ1-1|TRBV14|-|-
ASSQDAAGYTEAF
>TRBJ2-4|TRBV14|-|few
ASSQELPIAKNIQY
>TRBJ1-4|TRBV7-2|-|once
ASSLDSAQSEKLF
>TRBJ1-5|TRBV19|-|-
ASSIEKELRENQPQH
>TRBJ1-4|TRBV10-1|-|-
ASSESTGALF
>TRBJ1-2|TRBV11-2|TRBD1|-
ASSPGQGARGYT
>TRBJ1-3|TRBV2|TRBD1|-
ASSRDSYSGNTIY
>TRBJ2-1|TRBV5-4|TRBD2|once
ASSPRLAGGPNSNEQF
>TRBJ2-3|TRBV19|TRBD2|-
ASSHKRGGGTDTQY
>TRBJ2-7|TRBV5-6|TRBD2|few
ASSYPGLAYEQY
>TRBJ1-5|TRBV11-2|-|once
ASSLGNSENQPQH
>TRBJ1-5|TRBV28|TRBD1|-
ASSYRGYNNQPQH
>TRBJ2-1|TRBV28|TRBD2|-
ARPGLFFDEQF
>TRBJ2-1|TRBV11-1|-|-
ASSSWTDSYNEQF
>TRBJ1-1|TRBV11-2|-|-
ASSFGARNTEAF
>TRBJ2-2|TRBV5-4|-|-
ASSLGGTTELF
>TRBJ1-5|TRBV19|-|-
ASSITSNSNQPQH
>TRBJ1-3|TRBV5-1|-|-
ASSRTVAGNTIY
>TRBJ2-2|TRBV5-1|TRBD1|few
ASSWGQTNTGELF
>TRBJ1-2|TRBV4-2|TRBD1|-
ASSATGTGGSFYYGYT